The sequence of this T cell receptor (beta chain) was determined in a study of control samples from healthy donors and cancer patients (dated by TCRdb to about 2020). This clone is a singleton in its sample. This receptor's antigen is unknown. Base qualities are not recorded, but no much larger clone differs from it by a single base. Libraries came from the immunoSEQ multiplex PCR assay. The table comes from immuneACCESS by way of TCRdb, which keeps in-frame sequences with V and J called. Part of the clones is missing from these tables; in studies checked, under half for an unresolved V gene and the rest for unknown reasons. The table for this sample lists about 92,000 clones; more than 75% of them were counted only once. The ten largest clones represent around 10% of the sample. From the cysteine up to the phenylalanine, the CDR3 has a length of 14 residues. The CDR3 DNA has 42 bases and is translated from base 1. Between the V and J ends, shortened by 1 base and 5 bases respectively, the junction contains 12 bases. The germline V gene encodes CDR1 SGHRS and CDR2 YFSETQ.

Sequencing input: blood. This chain is built from TRBV5-1 and TRBJ2-5; D gene: possibly TRBD1, on 6 matching bases. This clonotype originated in a woman aged 55-69 years in good health. The CDR3 protein sequence reads: CASSLSRGDETQYF. In nucleotide form, the sequence is TGCGCCAGCAGCTTGTCCAGGGGTGATGAGACCCAGTACTTC.